One and the same sample provided the 23 T cell receptor beta chains below, sequenced in a study of technical replicates of blood from a few donors. TCRdb's copy holds only in-frame clones and misses some; the assay was immunoSEQ multiplex PCR. The sample consists of approximately 87,000 clones, 85% to 95% of them appearing once. The sample was T cells isolated from PBMCs. These receptors came from a human donor in good health.

The CDR3 DNA follows: TGTGCCAGCAGTGGTTCCGGGACAGACACCGGGGAGCTGTTTTTT. It translates to CASSGSGTDTGELFF. The genes are TRBV9 and TRBJ2-2; 7 bases match TRBD1. V lost 5 bases and J lost 3; bases outside the gene matches: 7. There are 15 residues in the CDR3. CDR1 and CDR2 from the germline V gene are SGDLS and YYNGEE.

The V and J genes are TRBV7-2 and TRBJ2-5; 13 positions agree with TRBD2. The germline V gene has CDR1 SGHTA and CDR2 FQGNSA. The CDR3 contains 15 residues. Germline trimming cut 4 bases from V and 5 bases from J; bases unmatched to any gene: 4. CDR3 in amino acids: CASSWTSGSGETQYF. The CDR3, as DNA: TGTGCCAGCAGCTGGACTAGCGGGAGCGGGGAGACCCAGTACTTC.

V and J are TRBV7-9 and TRBJ1-3; tentatively, D is TRBD1 (6 bases). Germline values: CDR1 SEHNR, CDR2 FQNEAQ (reference sequence). V gave up 3 bases and J gave up 4 bases, with 13 bases separating them. The CDR3 covers 15 residues. The CDR3 nucleotides read TGTGCCAGCAGCTTGAGGGGGTATCCGGGAAACACCATATATTTT. Its translation: CASSLRGYPGNTIYF.

V usage is TRBV28 and J usage is TRBJ2-1, with 7 bases matching TRBD2. V shed 5 bases and J 0 bases; nucleotides not matched to a gene: 7. CDR1 and CDR2 from the germline V gene are MDHEN and SYDVKM. The CDR3 is 16 residues long. Written as DNA, the CDR3 is TGTGCCAGCAGTCAACGACTAGCAGGCTCCTACAATGAGCAGTTCTTC. Its protein is CASSQRLAGSYNEQFF.

This clone was seen more than once but under ten times. The gene calls are TRBV7-2 and TRBJ2-7, with TRBD1 matching 10 bases. CDR3 length: 15 residues. The junction had 7 bases not matched to a gene; V was cut back by 5 bases and J by 3 bases. Germline V gene data show CDR1 as SGHTA and CDR2 as FQGNSA. The CDR3 sequence is CASSRDRGVIYEQYF. The CDR3 DNA reads as TGTGCCAGCAGCAGGGACAGGGGAGTTATCTACGAGCAGTACTTC.

The chain joins TRBV15 to TRBJ2-7; D possibly corresponds to TRBD1 (7 bases). The germline V and J ends were trimmed by 5 bases and 6 bases, with 20 bases remaining between them. The CDR3 extends over 15 amino acids. Germline V lookup: CDR1 LNHNV, CDR2 YYDKDF (reference sequence). The DNA of the CDR3 is TGTGCCACCAGCGGCTCAGGGGGAGTGGGGGGCGAGCAGTACTTC. It translates to CATSGSGGVGGEQYF.

The gene calls are TRBV25-1 and TRBJ2-7, with a possible D match to TRBD1 (5 bases). This CDR3 is built from 16 residues. Between the trimmed V and J ends, which lost 0 bases and 0 bases, there was a span of 12 bases. CDR1 and CDR2 (germline): MGHDK, SYGVNS. The CDR3 reads CASSEYRGSSSYEQYF. The CDR3, as DNA: TGTGCCAGCAGTGAATATAGGGGCTCGTCCTCCTACGAGCAGTACTTC.

The genes are TRBV27 and TRBJ2-1, with D maybe TRBD2 (6 bases). The length of the CDR3 is 20 residues. Germline CDR1 reads MNHEY; CDR2 reads SMNVEV (reference sequence). V was cut by 2 bases and J by 2 bases, with 25 bases left in between. This chain's CDR3 is CASSLAFREGLAGPYNEQFF. The CDR3 nucleotides read TGTGCCAGCAGTTTAGCGTTCCGAGAGGGCCTGGCGGGGCCCTACAATGAGCAGTTCTTC.

The chain has TRBV11-2 and TRBJ2-1, with 11 bases aligning to TRBD2. This CDR3 region has 15 residues. V was pared by 4 bases and J by 6 bases, with 5 bases of the junction left unmatched. Germline lookup yields CDR1 SGHAT and CDR2 FQNNGV. The CDR3 loop is CASSWIAGGVNEQFF. The DNA for the CDR3 is TGTGCCAGCAGCTGGATAGCGGGAGGGGTCAATGAGCAGTTCTTC.

The chain carries TRBV7-8 and TRBJ1-3; TRBD1 aligns across 12 bases. Germline values: CDR1 SGHVS, CDR2 FQNEAQ. This CDR3 has 20 residues. The junction had 17 bases not matched to a gene; V was cut back by 4 bases and J by 4 bases. The CDR3 protein is CASSSRRRDRGQPGGNTIYF. The CDR3 DNA reads TGTGCCAGCAGCTCTCGGAGGAGGGACAGGGGGCAGCCTGGAGGAAACACCATATATTTT.

The chain carries TRBV4-3 and TRBJ2-7, with 9 nucleotides matching TRBD2. The germline CDR1 and CDR2 sequences are LGHNA and YSLEER. The length of the CDR3 is 15 residues. With V trimmed by 3 bases and J by 0 bases, 3 bases remained unmatched. DNA for the CDR3: TGCGCCAGCAGCCATTATAGCGGGAGCTCCTACGAGCAGTACTTC. Residues: CASSHYSGSSYEQYF.

The chain employs TRBV5-4 and TRBJ1-2, with D perhaps TRBD1 (6 bases). Trimming stripped 5 bases from V and 2 bases from J, with 16 bases between. The germline gives CDR1 SGHNT, CDR2 YYREEE (reference sequence). This CDR3 is 15 amino acids long. The DNA for the CDR3 is TGTGCCAGCAGGACTAGCACAGGGCCGAACTATGGCTACACCTTC. Its translation: CASRTSTGPNYGYTF.

This clone was recorded many times. The genes are TRBV6-5 and TRBJ1-2; 9 positions agree with TRBD1. With V trimmed by 10 bases and J by 4 bases, 7 bases remained unmatched. Per germline, CDR1 MNHEY and CDR2 SVGAGI. The CDR3 contains 13 residues. The CDR3: CATLGQGGYGYTF. Written as DNA, the CDR3 is TGTGCCACCCTGGGACAGGGCGGCTATGGCTACACCTTC.

This clone was counted once. The chain combines TRBV5-1 with TRBJ2-7; possible D gene TRBD1, 6 bases. CDR3 length: 13 residues. Trimming shortened V by 4 bases and J by 3 bases, and 11 bases separated the two germline ends. The germline V gene has CDR1 SGHRS and CDR2 YFSETQ. DNA of the CDR3: TGCGCCAGCAGCGCCTGGACAGACTACGAGCAGTACTTC. It encodes CASSAWTDYEQYF.

V usage is TRBV19 and J usage is TRBJ2-6; no reliable D call. Germline V lookup: CDR1 LNHDA, CDR2 SQIVND (reference sequence). This CDR3 spans 13 amino acids. V lost 7 bases, J lost 4 bases, and 8 bases lay in between. This chain's CDR3 is CASKQYGANVLTF. The CDR3 DNA follows: TGTGCCAGTAAACAGTACGGGGCCAACGTCCTGACTTTC.

The sample holds one count of this clone. CDR3 coding DNA: TGTGCCAGCAGTTCCGTAGCGGGAGGAGGCGAGCAGTTCTTC. This sequence encodes CASSSVAGGGEQFF. The chain employs TRBV2 and TRBJ2-1, with 10 bases matching TRBD2. The germline V gene encodes CDR1 SNHLY and CDR2 FYNNEI. V shed 5 bases and J 10 bases; nucleotides not matched to a gene: 8. This CDR3 region has 14 residues.

V gene TRBV6-5 combines with J gene TRBJ2-1; D not certain. Looked up from germline, CDR1 is MNHEY and CDR2 is SVGAGI. The CDR3 runs 15 residues. With 0 bases removed from V and 4 bases from J, the gap between germline ends came to 10 bases. CDR3: CASSYSLLIYNEQFF. CDR3 nucleotides: TGTGCCAGCAGTTACTCACTACTGATATACAATGAGCAGTTCTTC.

The genes are TRBV11-3 and TRBJ2-5, with 7 bases fitting TRBD2. CDR3 length: 16 residues. The trim removed 2 bases at V and 1 base at J, leaving 7 bases unmatched. The germline CDR1 and CDR2 sequences are SGHNT and YENEEA. The CDR3 sequence is CASSLKVGGGQETQYF. The CDR3 DNA sequence: TGTGCCAGCAGCTTAAAGGTTGGGGGGGGCCAAGAGACCCAGTACTTC.

The chain has TRBV6-6 and TRBJ1-2, with 7 nucleotides matching TRBD1. Germline values: CDR1 MNHNY, CDR2 SVGAGI (reference sequence). This CDR3 has 12 amino acids. The trim removed 5 bases at V and 6 bases at J, leaving 3 bases unmatched. The CDR3 loop is CASSGTANGYTF. CDR3 nucleotides: TGTGCCAGCAGTGGGACAGCCAATGGCTACACCTTC.

The genes are TRBV14 and TRBJ2-3, with D unresolved. The V end was cut by 1 base, the J end by 8 bases, with 10 bases between. This CDR3 contains 13 residues. Looked up from germline, CDR1 is SGHDN and CDR2 is FVKESK. The CDR3 is CASSQGQTSTQYF. CDR3 DNA sequence: TGTGCCAGCAGCCAAGGGCAAACATCTACGCAGTATTTT.

In DNA, the CDR3 is TGTGCCAGCAGCCTGACAGGGGAGGGGATACCTCCCCAGCATTTT. This sequence encodes CASSLTGEGIPPQHF. The chain links TRBV28 to TRBJ1-5, with 8 bases identical to TRBD1. With V trimmed by 6 bases and J by 10 bases, 14 bases remained unmatched. CDR1 and CDR2 from the germline V gene are MDHEN and SYDVKM. This CDR3 has 15 residues.

The J gene is TRBJ2-4, the V gene TRBV6-5; tentatively, D is TRBD2 (6 bases). The CDR3 is made up of 16 amino acids. From germline, CDR1 is MNHEY and CDR2 SVGAGI. V was clipped by 4 bases and J by 0 bases, with 13 bases between them. The CDR3 loop reads CASSSDGLLAKNIQYF. CDR3 sequence (DNA): TGTGCCAGCAGTTCGGACGGACTACTAGCCAAAAACATTCAGTACTTC.

This clone has only one observation. This sequence joins TRBV29-1 and TRBJ2-1; 9 positions agree with TRBD2. Germline V CDR1 and CDR2: SQVTM, ANQGSEA. V lost 2 bases to trimming and J lost 5 bases; unmatched junction nucleotides: 4. This CDR3 has 14 amino acids. CDR3 loop: CSVEMTSGHNEQFF. The CDR3 DNA sequence: TGCAGCGTTGAAATGACTAGCGGTCACAATGAGCAGTTCTTC.